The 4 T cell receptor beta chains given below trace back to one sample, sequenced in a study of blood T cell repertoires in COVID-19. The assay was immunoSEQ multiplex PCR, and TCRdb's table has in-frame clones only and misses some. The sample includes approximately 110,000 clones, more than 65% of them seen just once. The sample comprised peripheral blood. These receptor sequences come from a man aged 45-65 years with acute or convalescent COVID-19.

The CDR3 DNA reads as TGCGCCAGCAGCTTGGCCGAGGGTGCCCTTAACGGACTGTTTTTT. Residues: CASSLAEGALNGLFF. V is TRBV5-1 and J is TRBJ1-4; no firm D call. The V end lost 0 bases, the J end lost 13 bases, and 19 bases lay between the germline ends. Germline loops: CDR1 SGHRS, CDR2 YFSETQ. This CDR3 is built from 15 residues.

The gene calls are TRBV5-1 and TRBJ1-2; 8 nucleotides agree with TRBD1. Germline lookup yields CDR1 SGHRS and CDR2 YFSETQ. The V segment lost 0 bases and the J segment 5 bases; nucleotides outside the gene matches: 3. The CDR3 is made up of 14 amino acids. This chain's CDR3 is CASSLGQGKYGYTF. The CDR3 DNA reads TGCGCCAGCAGCTTGGGACAGGGGAAATATGGCTACACCTTC.

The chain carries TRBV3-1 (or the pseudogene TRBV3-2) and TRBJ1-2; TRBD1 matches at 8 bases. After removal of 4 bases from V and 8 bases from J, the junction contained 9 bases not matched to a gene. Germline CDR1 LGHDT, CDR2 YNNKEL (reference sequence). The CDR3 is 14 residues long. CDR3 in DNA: TGTGCCAGCAGCCCAGGACAGGGAGGCAAAGGCTACACCTTC. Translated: CASSPGQGGKGYTF.

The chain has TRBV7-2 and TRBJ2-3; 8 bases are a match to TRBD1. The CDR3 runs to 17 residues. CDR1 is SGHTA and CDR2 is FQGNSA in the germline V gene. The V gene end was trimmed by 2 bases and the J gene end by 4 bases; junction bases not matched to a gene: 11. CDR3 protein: CASSLRGETGEADTQYF. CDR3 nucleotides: TGTGCCAGCAGCTTAAGGGGGGAGACAGGGGAAGCAGATACGCAGTATTTT.